This TCR beta chain was sequenced in a study of early T cells in non-severe SARS-CoV-2 infection (dated by TCRdb to about 2021). In terms of the full investigation: Because TCR sequencing relied on bulk RNA taken from unsorted whole blood, pairing of alpha and beta chains was not possible. The study at large found these results: VDJdb matching was skewed toward anti-spike CD8 responses and likely underestimated virus-specific expansions by missing private and CD4 specificities.

Set within a cohort of healthcare workers in London, UK, this nested case-control study involved weekly PCR testing of nasopharyngeal swabs along with blood sampling. Healthcare workers were enrolled in the week of the UK lockdown, from 23 to 31 March 2020, and were followed every week for up to roughly 15 weeks. According to the germline V gene (reference sequence), CDR1 reads DFQATT and CDR2 reads SNEGSKA. V sheds 6 bases and J sheds 5 bases, leaving 11 bases between their ends. The CDR3 numbers 11 residues from cysteine through phenylalanine. The DNA shown is the 33-base CDR3, in frame from base 1. This clonotype was picked up many times. This receptor's antigen is unknown. No much larger clone is present one base from it, and per-base qualities are unavailable. The library was generated by 5' RACE. The reads were generated on a NextSeq 500. In the TCR library protocol, unique molecular identifiers were attached to individual cDNA molecules to correct for PCR bias and sequencing error. Both TCR alpha and beta chains were sequenced, and tight co-correlation was observed between alpha and beta sequence abundances in each sample. The published analysis was carried out like this. Decombinator V4 was used to perform V gene, J gene and CDR3 annotation of TCR sequences. Expanded TCRs were defined as changing significantly between any two time points under a Poisson model with p below 0.0001. TCR abundances were normalised to the total number of TCRs sequenced per sample and expressed as counts per million. MAIT TCRs were defined by TRAV1-2 paired with TRAJ12, TRAJ20 or TRAJ33, and iNKT TCRs by TRAV10 paired with TRAJ18. VDJdb, accessed 1 November 2021, was searched for CMV, EBV and SARS-CoV-2 annotated TCRs, with TCRs annotated for multiple antigens excluded. TCRdb took the public reads, trimmed them with fastp at Q25, ran MiXCR for clone calling and kept in-frame beta chains. When rows share a CDR3 protein, they turn into one entry using the most common DNA and genes. The V and J calls reflect TCRdb's pipeline rather than the authors' work. Counted in this sample were 35,000 to 45,000 distinct CDR3 sequences; 5.5% to 7.5% of them appeared once. The ten largest account for roughly an eighth of the sample.

The specimen was whole blood. Here the chain combines TRBV20-1 and TRBJ2-7, with the identity of the D gene unclear. This TCR was sampled from an adult who was a healthcare worker with PCR-confirmed SARS-CoV-2 infection or an uninfected control (not recorded which). CDR3 sequence: CSATSGHEQYF. The DNA is as follows: TGCAGTGCCACCTCCGGCCACGAGCAGTACTTC.